This record concerns one TCR beta chain sequence. These data originate in a study of blood T cell repertoires in COVID-19. Study in general: COVID-19 samples collected from the United States, Italy and Spain covered acute and convalescent phases.

This CDR3 comprises 15 residues. CDR1 SGHRS and CDR2 YFSETQ come from the germline V gene. V lost 0 bases and J lost 2, with 11 bases in between. Here immunoSEQ multiplex PCR was the method, and the copy in TCRdb shows in-frame clones only, minus some. Altogether some 200,000 clones are present, around 88% being singletons, with the ten largest covering around 1.5%. Sequencing was done on a sample of peripheral blood. This chain joins TRBV5-1 and TRBJ1-2, with D tentatively TRBD1 (5 bases). This sequence originates from a man aged 18 to 30 with active or convalescent COVID-19. The CDR3 region has the DNA TGCGCCAGCAGCTTGGGACCCGGGGGAAACTATGGCTACACCTTC. Translating gives CASSLGPGGNYGYTF.